This T cell receptor (beta chain) was sequenced for a study of human T cells and chemical hapten exposure. General study points: Relative to controls, expanded TCRs formed significantly more large CDR3 similarity clusters.

Worth noting for this clonotype: As yet, its antigen is unknown.

Time point given: pre-sensitization, week 0. Described treatment: therapeutic diphenylcyclopropenone sensitization with weekly scalp DPC. Ahead of applying each patch test, blood was sampled. Alopecia patients between 18 and 70 years old and suitable for DPC were used as donors. TCRdb reprocessed the RACE reads via MiXCR and lists one record per CDR3 protein. Among around 180,000 distinct CDR3 sequences listed, more than 25% were seen once. Germline assignment: CDR1 SGHNT and CDR2 YYREEE (reference sequence). Trimming stripped 1 base from V and 2 bases from J, with 7 bases between. The length of the CDR3 is 14 residues.

The source material was whole blood, sampled in connection with sensitization to the hapten diphenylcyclopropenone (DPC). This TCR was recovered from a woman aged 25 to 39 with alopecia areata. Some clones in this sample may be carry-over from other donors' samples. The chain is built from TRBV5-4 and TRBJ2-4, with D perhaps matching TRBD2 (5 bases). The CDR3, as DNA: TGTGCCAGCAGCTTGTGGGAGACCAAAAACATTCAGTACTTC. It yields the protein CASSLWETKNIQYF.